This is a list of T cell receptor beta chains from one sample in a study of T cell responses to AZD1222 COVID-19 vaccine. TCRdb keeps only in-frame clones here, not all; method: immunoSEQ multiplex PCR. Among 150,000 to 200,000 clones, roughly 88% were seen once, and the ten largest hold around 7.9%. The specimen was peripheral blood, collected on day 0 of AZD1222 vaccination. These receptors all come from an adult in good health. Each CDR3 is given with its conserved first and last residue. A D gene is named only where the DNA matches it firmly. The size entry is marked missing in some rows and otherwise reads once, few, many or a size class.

CDR3nt: TGTGCCAGCAGCCTACAGGGCCTGAACACTGAAGCTTTCTTT
CDR3aa: CASSLQGLNTEAFF
v_gene: TRBV11-1
d_gene: .
j_gene: TRBJ1-1
abundance: .

CDR3nt: TGTGCCAGCAGCTTGCGCACACAGGGGGCGCGTACCCGAACAAAACTGTTTTTT
CDR3aa: CASSLRTQGARTRTKLFF
v_gene: TRBV11-2
d_gene: TRBD1
j_gene: TRBJ1-4
abundance: .

CDR3nt: TGCGCCAGCAGCCAAGATAGCGGCTACGAGCAGTACTTC
CDR3aa: CASSQDSGYEQYF
v_gene: TRBV4-3
d_gene: .
j_gene: TRBJ2-7
abundance: medium-sized

CDR3nt: TGTGCCAGCAGCCCGGGGACAGGGGAAACGACTGAAGCTTTCTTT
CDR3aa: CASSPGTGETTEAFF
v_gene: TRBV9
d_gene: TRBD1
j_gene: TRBJ1-1
abundance: .

CDR3nt: TGTGCCAGCAGTGAAAAACTGGGAGAGACCCAGTACTTC
CDR3aa: CASSEKLGETQYF
v_gene: TRBV2
d_gene: .
j_gene: TRBJ2-5
abundance: .

CDR3nt: TGCGCCAGCAGCTCTCCGGACGGAGGATACTCTGGAAACACCATATATTTT
CDR3aa: CASSSPDGGYSGNTIYF
v_gene: TRBV5-1
d_gene: .
j_gene: TRBJ1-3
abundance: .

CDR3nt: TGCGCCAGCAGCTTGGTGGGACAGGGACCCGCCGCTGGCTACACCTTC
CDR3aa: CASSLVGQGPAAGYTF
v_gene: TRBV5-1
d_gene: TRBD1
j_gene: TRBJ1-2
abundance: .

CDR3nt: TGTGCCAGCGGACAAAGAGTGAACACTGAAGCTTTCTTT
CDR3aa: CASGQRVNTEAFF
v_gene: TRBV6-5
d_gene: .
j_gene: TRBJ1-1
abundance: .

CDR3nt: TGTGCCAGCAGATCGACAGCACTTCAGCCCCAGCATTTT
CDR3aa: CASRSTALQPQHF
v_gene: TRBV6-5
d_gene: .
j_gene: TRBJ1-5
abundance: .

CDR3nt: TGTGCCAGCAGCGTAGGGACTTGGGTCACCGGGTTGGAGACCCAGTACTTC
CDR3aa: CASSVGTWVTGLETQYF
v_gene: TRBV9
d_gene: .
j_gene: TRBJ2-5
abundance: once

CDR3nt: TGTGCCAGCAGCTTAGTATCCTACGAGCAGTACTTC
CDR3aa: CASSLVSYEQYF
v_gene: TRBV7-9
d_gene: .
j_gene: TRBJ2-7
abundance: .

CDR3nt: TGTGCCAGCAGCCAGGAGGGGGAGACCCAGTACTTC
CDR3aa: CASSQEGETQYF
v_gene: TRBV7-9
d_gene: .
j_gene: TRBJ2-5
abundance: .

CDR3nt: TGTGCCAGCAGCTCCCCGGGACTATTCATTCCCAATGAGCAGTTCTTC
CDR3aa: CASSSPGLFIPNEQFF
v_gene: TRBV5-4
d_gene: TRBD2
j_gene: TRBJ2-1
abundance: .

CDR3nt: TGTGCCAGCAGCTTGGGGGCCCGAGGGAATGAGCAGTTCTTC
CDR3aa: CASSLGARGNEQFF
v_gene: TRBV5-4
d_gene: .
j_gene: TRBJ2-1
abundance: .

CDR3nt: TGTGCCAGTAGTACGGTTCAGACAGCGTACCAAGAGACCCAGTACTTC
CDR3aa: CASSTVQTAYQETQYF
v_gene: TRBV19
d_gene: .
j_gene: TRBJ2-5
abundance: .

CDR3nt: TGTGCCTGGAGTCCTCGGACAGTTTCTGATGGCTACACCTTC
CDR3aa: CAWSPRTVSDGYTF
v_gene: TRBV30
d_gene: .
j_gene: TRBJ1-2
abundance: .

CDR3nt: TGCGCCAGCAGCCAAGGACTAGCGGGGGGAGCGGCAGATACGCAGTATTTT
CDR3aa: CASSQGLAGGAADTQYF
v_gene: TRBV4-1
d_gene: TRBD2
j_gene: TRBJ2-3
abundance: .

CDR3nt: TGTGCCACCAGCAGAGATAGTGGGGGCCCTAATGAAAAACTGTTTTTT
CDR3aa: CATSRDSGGPNEKLFF
v_gene: TRBV15
d_gene: .
j_gene: TRBJ1-4
abundance: .

CDR3nt: TGTGCCAGCAGCCTCACGGGGGGGCTTCAAGAGACCCAGTACTTC
CDR3aa: CASSLTGGLQETQYF
v_gene: TRBV11-2
d_gene: TRBD2
j_gene: TRBJ2-5
abundance: few

CDR3nt: TGTGCCACCAGTGAACCCACTAGCGGGGAATACAATGAGCAGTTCTTC
CDR3aa: CATSEPTSGEYNEQFF
v_gene: TRBV24-1
d_gene: TRBD2
j_gene: TRBJ2-1
abundance: .

CDR3nt: TGTGCCAGCAGTTTACAAGGGAGAGGCATTCAGTACTTC
CDR3aa: CASSLQGRGIQYF
v_gene: TRBV28
d_gene: .
j_gene: TRBJ2-4
abundance: .

CDR3nt: TGTGCCAGCAGCCTTCCCCGTAATGAGCAGTTCTTC
CDR3aa: CASSLPRNEQFF
v_gene: TRBV5-4
d_gene: .
j_gene: TRBJ2-1
abundance: few

CDR3nt: TGTGCCAGCAGAGGACAGGGGTTCTACGAGCAGTACTTC
CDR3aa: CASRGQGFYEQYF
v_gene: TRBV28
d_gene: TRBD1
j_gene: TRBJ2-7
abundance: .

CDR3nt: TGCGCCAGCAGCTTGGGGGGGCGATCGCCGGGTTCCTACGAGCAGTACTTC
CDR3aa: CASSLGGRSPGSYEQYF
v_gene: TRBV5-1
d_gene: .
j_gene: TRBJ2-7
abundance: .

CDR3nt: TGTGCCAGCAGTCGTTACCCGGGGACGGGAGATGGCTACACCTTC
CDR3aa: CASSRYPGTGDGYTF
v_gene: TRBV6-5
d_gene: .
j_gene: TRBJ1-2
abundance: few

CDR3nt: TGTGCCAGCAGCAGTACCGGGACAGGGGACGCGTACGAGCAGTACTTC
CDR3aa: CASSSTGTGDAYEQYF
v_gene: TRBV2
d_gene: TRBD1
j_gene: TRBJ2-7
abundance: .

CDR3nt: TGTGCCAGCAGCGTGGACAGGGAGGGCTTTCTTGCTGGAAACACCATATATTTT
CDR3aa: CASSVDREGFLAGNTIYF
v_gene: TRBV5-6
d_gene: TRBD1
j_gene: TRBJ1-3
abundance: .

CDR3nt: TGTGCCAGCAGTGACAGGAACATGAACACTGAAGCTTTCTTT
CDR3aa: CASSDRNMNTEAFF
v_gene: TRBV6-1
d_gene: .
j_gene: TRBJ1-1
abundance: .

CDR3nt: TGCGCCAGCAGCCCCGAAGCGGGGAGGGGCACTGAAGCTTTCTTT
CDR3aa: CASSPEAGRGTEAFF
v_gene: TRBV5-1
d_gene: .
j_gene: TRBJ1-1
abundance: .

CDR3nt: TGTGCCAGCTCCGACAACTCTGGAAACACCATATATTTT
CDR3aa: CASSDNSGNTIYF
v_gene: TRBV19
d_gene: .
j_gene: TRBJ1-3
abundance: .

CDR3nt: TGTGCCACAGCGGGGGACACTGAAGCTTTCTTT
CDR3aa: CATAGDTEAFF
v_gene: TRBV12-3/TRBV12-4
d_gene: .
j_gene: TRBJ1-1
abundance: .

CDR3nt: TGCGCCAGCAGCCAAGGGACCTACGAGCAGTACTTC
CDR3aa: CASSQGTYEQYF
v_gene: TRBV4-1
d_gene: .
j_gene: TRBJ2-7
abundance: .